This note documents a single T cell receptor (beta chain) sequence. Its antigen is unknown. Germline V CDR1 and CDR2: SGHTA, FQGNSA. The CDR3 sequence is 13 residues long. The ends were cut back, 7 bases at V and 3 bases at J, with 13 bases in the middle. The sample belongs to a study of shared clonotypes between healthy human individuals. Clones were sequenced by immunoSEQ multiplex PCR, and TCRdb holds only the in-frame ones, with some missing. The sample comprises roughly 760,000 clones, under 80% of which are singletons, and roughly 1.7% rests with the top ten. Study-level points and caveats: Only blood was sampled, and tissue TCR repertoires likely differ from blood ones. Shared clonotypes: 4.5% to 6.5% naive CD4, about 3.5% naive CD8, about 2.5% memory CD4, 0.4% memory CD8.

The chain employs TRBV7-2 and TRBJ2-7; possible D gene TRBD1, 6 bases. The TCR sequence derives from a woman in her thirties in good health. The sample comprised memory CD4+ T cells sorted from blood. The subset here: CD45RA-negative fraction. The CDR3: CASKKRGSYEQYF. The CDR3 coding sequence is TGTGCCAGCAAGAAGAGGGGGAGCTACGAGCAGTACTTC.